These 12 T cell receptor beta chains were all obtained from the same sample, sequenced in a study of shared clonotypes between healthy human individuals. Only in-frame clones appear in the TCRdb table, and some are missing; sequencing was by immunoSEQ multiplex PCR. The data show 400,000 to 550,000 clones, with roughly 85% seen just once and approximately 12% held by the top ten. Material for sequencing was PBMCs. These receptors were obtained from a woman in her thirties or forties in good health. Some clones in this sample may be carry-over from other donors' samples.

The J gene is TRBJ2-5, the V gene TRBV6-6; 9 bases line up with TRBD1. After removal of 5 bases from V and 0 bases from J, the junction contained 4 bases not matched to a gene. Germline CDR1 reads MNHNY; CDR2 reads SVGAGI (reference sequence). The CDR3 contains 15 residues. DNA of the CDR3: TGTGCCAGCAGTCTTACAGGGGGCTACCAAGAGACCCAGTACTTC. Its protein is CASSLTGGYQETQYF.

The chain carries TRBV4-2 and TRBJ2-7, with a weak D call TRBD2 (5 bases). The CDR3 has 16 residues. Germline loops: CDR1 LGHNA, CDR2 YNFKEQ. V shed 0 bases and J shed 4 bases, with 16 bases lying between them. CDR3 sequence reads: CASSQESNSALYEQYF. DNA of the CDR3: TGTGCCAGCAGCCAAGAAAGTAATAGCGCCTTGTACGAGCAGTACTTC.

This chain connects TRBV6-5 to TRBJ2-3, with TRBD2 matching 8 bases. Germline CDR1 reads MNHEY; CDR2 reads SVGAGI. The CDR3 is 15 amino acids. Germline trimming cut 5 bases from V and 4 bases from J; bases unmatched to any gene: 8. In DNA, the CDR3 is TGTGCCAGCAGTCCCCGGGGCGGGAGGTCAGATACGCAGTATTTT. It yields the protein CASSPRGGRSDTQYF.

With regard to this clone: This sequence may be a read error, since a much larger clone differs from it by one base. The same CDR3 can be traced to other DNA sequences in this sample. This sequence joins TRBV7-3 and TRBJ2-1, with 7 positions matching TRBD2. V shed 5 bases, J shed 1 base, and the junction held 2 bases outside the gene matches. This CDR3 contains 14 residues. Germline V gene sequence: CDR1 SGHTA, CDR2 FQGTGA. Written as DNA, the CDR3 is TGTGCCAGCAGCCCTAGCGGATCCTACAATGAGCAGTTCTTC. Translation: CASSPSGSYNEQFF. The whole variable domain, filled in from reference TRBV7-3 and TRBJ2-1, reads GAGVSQTPSNKVTEKGKYVELRCDPISGHTALYWYRQSLGQGPEFLIYFQGTGAADDSGLPNDRFFAVRPEGSVSTLKIQRTERGDSAVYLCASSPSGSYNEQFFGPGTRLTVL.

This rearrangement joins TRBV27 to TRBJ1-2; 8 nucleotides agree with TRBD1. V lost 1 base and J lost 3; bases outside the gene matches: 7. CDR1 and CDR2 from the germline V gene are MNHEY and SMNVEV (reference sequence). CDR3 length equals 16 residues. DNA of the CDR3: TGTGCCAGCAGTTTATTCCCACAGGGGGAGGACTATGGCTACACCTTC. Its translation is CASSLFPQGEDYGYTF.

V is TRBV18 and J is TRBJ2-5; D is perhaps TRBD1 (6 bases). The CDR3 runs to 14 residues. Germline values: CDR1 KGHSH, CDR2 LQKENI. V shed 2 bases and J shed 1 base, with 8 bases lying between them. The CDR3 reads CASSPRTVQETQYF. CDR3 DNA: TGTGCCAGCTCACCAAGGACAGTCCAAGAGACCCAGTACTTC.

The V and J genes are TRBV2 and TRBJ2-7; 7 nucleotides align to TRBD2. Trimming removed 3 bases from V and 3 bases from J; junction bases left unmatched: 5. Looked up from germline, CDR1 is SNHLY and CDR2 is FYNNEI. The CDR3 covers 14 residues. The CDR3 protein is CASSEREWIYEQYF. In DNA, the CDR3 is TGTGCCAGCAGTGAGCGGGAGTGGATCTACGAGCAGTACTTC.

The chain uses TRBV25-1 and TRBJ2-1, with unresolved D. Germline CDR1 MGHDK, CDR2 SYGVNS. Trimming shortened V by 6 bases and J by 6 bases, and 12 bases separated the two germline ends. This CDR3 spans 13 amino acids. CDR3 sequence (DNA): TGTGCCAGCAGGAGGACCTCGAGCAATGAGCAGTTCTTC. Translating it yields CASRRTSSNEQFF.

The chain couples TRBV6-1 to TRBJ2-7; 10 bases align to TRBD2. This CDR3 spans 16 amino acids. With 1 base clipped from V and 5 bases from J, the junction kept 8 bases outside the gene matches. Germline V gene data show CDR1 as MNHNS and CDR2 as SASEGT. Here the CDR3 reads CASSEGLAGGSNEQYF. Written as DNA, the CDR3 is TGTGCCAGCAGTGAAGGCTTAGCGGGAGGTAGTAACGAGCAGTACTTC.

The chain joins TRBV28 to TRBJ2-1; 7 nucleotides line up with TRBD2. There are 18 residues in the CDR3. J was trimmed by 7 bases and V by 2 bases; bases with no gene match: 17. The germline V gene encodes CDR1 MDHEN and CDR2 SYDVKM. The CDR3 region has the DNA TGTGCCAGCAGTTTACGTTTCCTTCGGGCGGGAGAAGATAATGAGCAGTTCTTC. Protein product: CASSLRFLRAGEDNEQFF.

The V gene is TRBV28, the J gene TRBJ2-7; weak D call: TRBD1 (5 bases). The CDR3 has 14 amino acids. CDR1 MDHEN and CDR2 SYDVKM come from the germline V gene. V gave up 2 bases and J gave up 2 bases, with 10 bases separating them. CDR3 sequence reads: CASSLIPDTYEQYF. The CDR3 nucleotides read TGTGCCAGCAGTTTAATTCCGGACACCTACGAGCAGTACTTC.

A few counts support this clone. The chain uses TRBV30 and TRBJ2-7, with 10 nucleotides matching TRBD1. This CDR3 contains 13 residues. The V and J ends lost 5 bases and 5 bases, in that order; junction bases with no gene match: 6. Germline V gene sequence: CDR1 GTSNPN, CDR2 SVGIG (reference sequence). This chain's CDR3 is CAWAGTGVHEQYF. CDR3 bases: TGTGCCTGGGCAGGGACAGGGGTCCACGAGCAGTACTTC.